This TCR beta chain was retrieved from a study of cytomegalovirus exposure and HLA in healthy donors. Study-level results: As was reported, the HLA-A and HLA-B alleles of most subjects were accurately predicted from TCR beta sequences. Previously analyzed data showed that most TCR beta V segments were productive at a frequency of about 87% or about 30%. Investigators reported over 150 TCR beta chains as tied to cytomegalovirus. In vitro work confirmed that three CMV-associated chains recognize CMV antigens.

V dropped 6 bases and J dropped 8; count of bases not matched to a gene: 9. Germline CDR1 SNHLY, CDR2 FYNNEI. There are 14 residues in the CDR3. The PCR ran on 60 Vbeta and 13 Jbeta primers. Generated by immunoSEQ multiplex PCR, the TCRdb table keeps only in-frame clones and is missing some. The table includes 150,000 to 200,000 clones, around 77% detected once. Note on this clone: As yet, its antigen is unknown.

This rearrangement joins TRBV2 to TRBJ2-4; 8 bases fit TRBD1. The source material was PBMCs. The clonotype originates from a man aged 45-65 years in good health and CMV-seropositive. The CDR3 coding sequence is TGTGCCAGCAGCCGGACAGGGACGGGAGACATTCAGTACTTC. It yields the protein CASSRTGTGDIQYF.